The entry below gives a single T cell receptor beta chain sequence along with its context. V trimming: 0 bases; J trimming: 1 base; junction bases outside the gene matches: 1. Germline CDR1 reads SEHNR; CDR2 reads FQNEAQ (reference sequence). The CDR3 runs 15 residues. This entry comes from a study of blood T cell repertoires in COVID-19. This table comes from immunoSEQ multiplex PCR, and its TCRdb copy is limited to in-frame clones, with some not included. The table records about 90,000 clones, around four fifths of them present only once. The clonotype comes from a man aged 50-59 years with acute or convalescent COVID-19. The genes are TRBV7-9 and TRBJ2-3; 7 positions agree with TRBD1. The sequenced sample was peripheral blood. CDR3 loop: CASSLAGTGTDTQYF. The CDR3, as DNA: TGTGCCAGCAGCTTAGCTGGGACAGGCACAGATACGCAGTATTTT.